The 15 T cell receptor beta chains in this list originate from one sample, sequenced in a study of read filtering for tumor transcriptome and immune sequencing. From about 400 ng of RNA, a library with molecular barcoded alpha/delta and beta/gamma adaptors was made. TCRdb independently ran MiXCR on the reads; one entry per CDR3 protein. This table holds around 23,000 distinct CDR3 sequences, around a fifth found once. Sequenced: a population of CD138-negative cells sorted from bone marrow. All receptors derive from a donor at least 40 years old with multiple myeloma.

The chain is built from TRBV7-2 and TRBJ1-1; D not resolved. This CDR3 has 11 amino acids. Germline CDR1 is SGHTA and CDR2 is FQGNSA. The ends were cut back, 1 base at V and 3 bases at J, with 0 bases in the middle. The CDR3 spells CASSLDTEAFF. The CDR3 DNA reads as TGTGCCAGCAGCTTAGACACTGAAGCTTTCTTT.

The chain has TRBV11-3 and TRBJ1-1; maybe TRBD1 (5 bases). This CDR3 contains 14 residues. V was cut by 5 bases and J by 4 bases, with 14 bases left in between. CDR1 and CDR2 from the germline V gene are SGHNT and YENEEA. The CDR3 region has the DNA TGTGCCAGCAGCGCGATTAGACAGTTCACTGAAGCTTTCTTT. This gives the protein CASSAIRQFTEAFF. The variable domain in full, with the rest retrieved from reference TRBV11-3 and TRBJ1-1, is EAGVVQSPRYKIIEKKQPVAFWCNPISGHNTLYWYLQNLGQGPELLIRYENEEAVDDSQLPKDRFSAERLKGVDSTLKIQPAELGDSAVYLCASSAIRQFTEAFFGQGTRLTVV.

Turning to this clonotype: Sequence at one end of the junction differs from germline and may be a read error. This chain's CDR3 is CSASAWEEIGF. CDR3 in DNA: TGCAGTGCTAGCGCGTGGGAAGAGATAGGATTC. V is TRBV20-1 and J is TRBJ2-7; D is ambiguous. In germline, CDR1 is DFQATT, CDR2 SNEGSKA (reference sequence). The CDR3 spans 11 residues.

Comment on this clonotype: A read error may account for a junction end that differs from germline. The genes are TRBV28 and TRBJ2-3; the D is unclear. The CDR3 has 16 residues. CDR1 MDHEN and CDR2 SYDVKM come from the germline V gene. Here the CDR3 DNA reads TGTGCCAGCAGTCGCCCTCCGGGTCAAGGCACAGATACGCAGTGTTTT. Protein: CASSRPPGQGTDTQCF.

This clonotype was recorded many times. CDR3 sequence: CASSFPGHQNEQYF. The CDR3 DNA is TGTGCCAGCAGCTTTCCGGGACACCAGAACGAGCAGTACTTC. The chain employs TRBV11-2 and TRBJ2-7, with D possibly TRBD1 on 6 matching bases. Per the germline V gene, CDR1 is SGHAT and CDR2 is FQNNGV. The length of the CDR3 is 14 residues. Trimming took 3 bases from V and 5 from J, leaving 14 bases between them.

As to this clonotype: A much larger clonotype is one base distant, so this may be a read error. This chain links TRBV7-2 with TRBJ1-1; D unclear. There are 13 residues in the CDR3. Germline CDR1 SGHTA, CDR2 FQGNSA. V lost 6 bases and J lost 1, with 9 bases in between. Here the CDR3 DNA reads TGTGCCAGCAGTGGGCGGTGGAACACTGAAGCTTTCTTT. The encoded protein is CASSGRWNTEAFF.

In its sample, this clonotype was seen many times. A read error may account for a junction end that differs from germline. This chain uses TRBV6-1 with TRBJ1-2; the D is unclear. Germline loops: CDR1 MNHNS, CDR2 SASEGT. The CDR3 has 11 residues. The CDR3 region is CQGLGGRPYTF. The CDR3 coding sequence is TGCCAAGGGCTCGGAGGCCGACCCTACACCTTC.

This clonotype was seen many times. The chain carries TRBV10-3 and TRBJ2-5; 8 positions match TRBD2. There are 15 residues in the CDR3. Per the germline V gene, CDR1 is ENHRY and CDR2 is SYGVKD. Losses at the gene ends were 10 bases for V and 0 bases for J; bases not matched to a gene: 10. CDR3 DNA: TGTGCCACTATGAAGACGGGGGGGCACCAAGAGACCCAGTACTTC. Amino acids: CATMKTGGHQETQYF.

As to this clonotype: The CDR3 end shows no conserved phenylalanine or tryptophan, and so a read error is likely. The gene calls are TRBV19 and TRBJ2-3; 9 bases line up with TRBD2. Germline lookup yields CDR1 LNHDA and CDR2 SQIVND (reference sequence). The CDR3 has 15 amino acids. Germline trimming cut 4 bases from V and 4 bases from J; bases unmatched to any gene: 6. CDR3 nucleotides: TGTGCCAGTAGTACCAGCGGGGGGTATTCAGATACGCAGTATCTT. Its protein product is CASSTSGGYSDTQYL.

To note about this clonotype: A much larger clone lies a single base off, so this may be a read error. The rearrangement uses TRBV29-1 and TRBJ2-5; 8 nucleotides line up with TRBD1. Per the germline V gene, CDR1 is SQVTM and CDR2 is ANQGSEA. The trim removed 3 bases at V and 4 bases at J, leaving 4 bases unmatched. This CDR3 has 13 amino acids. DNA for the CDR3: TGCAGCGTTGAGAGGACAGGGACAGAGACCCAGTACTTC. The encoded protein is CSVERTGTETQYF.

This clonotype was seen ten or more times. The gene calls are TRBV20-1 and TRBJ1-2, with D maybe TRBD1 (5 bases). This CDR3 comprises 13 residues. Germline lookup yields CDR1 DFQATT and CDR2 SNEGSKA (reference sequence). Trimming took off 5 bases at V and 3 bases at J, with 13 bases between the two ends. In DNA, the CDR3 is TGCAGTGCTTTACCAGGGCTCCACTATGGCTACACCTTC. Its translation is CSALPGLHYGYTF.

This clonotype was picked up a small number of times. V usage is TRBV28 and J usage is TRBJ2-7; a weak D match, TRBD1 (5 bases). Trimming stripped 7 bases from V and 7 bases from J, with 14 bases between. Germline assignment: CDR1 MDHEN and CDR2 SYDVKM. The CDR3 is 12 amino acids. CDR3 loop: CASTPQRGEQYF. The CDR3 DNA sequence: TGTGCCAGCACTCCCCAAAGGGGAGAGCAGTACTTC.

This clonotype is labeled as medium-sized. This chain connects TRBV2 to TRBJ2-1, with 10 bases that match TRBD2. Losses at the gene ends were 4 bases for V and 8 bases for J; bases not matched to a gene: 5. This CDR3 has 14 amino acids. The V gene's germline CDR1 is SNHLY and CDR2 FYNNEI. Here the CDR3 DNA reads TGTGCCAGCAGTGTCCTAGCGGGGGTCGATGAGCAGTTCTTC. Its translation is CASSVLAGVDEQFF.

At least ten counts were recorded for this clonotype. The genes are TRBV20-1 and TRBJ2-7, with D possibly being TRBD2 (5 bases). The CDR3 has 12 residues. Trimming shortened V by 5 bases and J by 0 bases, and 8 bases separated the two germline ends. Germline CDR1 is DFQATT and CDR2 is SNEGSKA (reference sequence). The CDR3 reads CSAQEDSYEQYF. Here the CDR3 DNA reads TGCAGTGCTCAGGAGGACTCCTACGAGCAGTACTTC.

In this sample, this clonotype turned up a few times. This rearrangement joins TRBV12-3 or TRBV12-4 to TRBJ1-1, with D unresolved. Trimming cost V 7 bases and J 2 bases, with 20 bases left between them. CDR3 size: 16 residues. This CDR3 reads CASNEAVRSRNTEAFF. DNA of the CDR3: TGTGCCAGCAACGAAGCTGTGAGGAGCCGAAACACTGAAGCTTTCTTT.